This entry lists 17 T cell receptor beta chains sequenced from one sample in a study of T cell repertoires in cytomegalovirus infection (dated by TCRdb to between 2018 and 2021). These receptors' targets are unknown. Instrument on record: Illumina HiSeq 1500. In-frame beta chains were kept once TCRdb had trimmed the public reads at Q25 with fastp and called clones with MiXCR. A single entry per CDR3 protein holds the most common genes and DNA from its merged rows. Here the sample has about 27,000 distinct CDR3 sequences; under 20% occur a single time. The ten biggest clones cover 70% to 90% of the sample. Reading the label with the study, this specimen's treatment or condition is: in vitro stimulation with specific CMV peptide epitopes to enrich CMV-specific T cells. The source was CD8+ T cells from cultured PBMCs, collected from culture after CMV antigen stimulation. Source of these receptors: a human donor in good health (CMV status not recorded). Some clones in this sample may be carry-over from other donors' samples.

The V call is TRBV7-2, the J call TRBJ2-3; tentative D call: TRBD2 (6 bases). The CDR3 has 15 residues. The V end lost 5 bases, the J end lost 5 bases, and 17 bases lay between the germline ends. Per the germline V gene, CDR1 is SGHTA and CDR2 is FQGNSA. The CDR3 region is CASSRGRLMGDTQYF. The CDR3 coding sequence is TGTGCCAGCAGCCGAGGGAGGTTAATGGGAGATACGCAGTATTTT. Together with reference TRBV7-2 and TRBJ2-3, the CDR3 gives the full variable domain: GAGVSQSPSNKVTEKGKDVELRCDPISGHTALYWYRQSLGQGLEFLIYFQGNSAPDKSGLPSDRFSAERTGGSVSTLTIQRTQQEDSAVYLCASSRGRLMGDTQYFGPGTRLTVL.

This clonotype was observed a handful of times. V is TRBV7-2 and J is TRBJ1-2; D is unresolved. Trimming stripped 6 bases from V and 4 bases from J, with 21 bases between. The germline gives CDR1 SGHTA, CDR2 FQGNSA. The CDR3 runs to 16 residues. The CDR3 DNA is TGTGCCAGCAGTTCGTCCCGCGACCCTTCGAGCTATGGCTACACCTTC. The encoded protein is CASSSSRDPSSYGYTF.

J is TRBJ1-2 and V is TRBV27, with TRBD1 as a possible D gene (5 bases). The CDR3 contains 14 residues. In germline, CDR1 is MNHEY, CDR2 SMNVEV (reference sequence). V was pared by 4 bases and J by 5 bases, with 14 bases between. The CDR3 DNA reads TGTGCCAGCAGTTCGCAGGGTTGGGCATATGGCTACACCTTC. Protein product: CASSSQGWAYGYTF.

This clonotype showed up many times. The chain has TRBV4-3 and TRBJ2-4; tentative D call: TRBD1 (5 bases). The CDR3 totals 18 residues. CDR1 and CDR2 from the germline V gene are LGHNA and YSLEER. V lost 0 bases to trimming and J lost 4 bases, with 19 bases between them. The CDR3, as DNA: TGCGCCAGCAGCCAAGATATTCAGACAGAGCGAATAAAAAACATTCAGTACTTC. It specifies CASSQDIQTERIKNIQYF.

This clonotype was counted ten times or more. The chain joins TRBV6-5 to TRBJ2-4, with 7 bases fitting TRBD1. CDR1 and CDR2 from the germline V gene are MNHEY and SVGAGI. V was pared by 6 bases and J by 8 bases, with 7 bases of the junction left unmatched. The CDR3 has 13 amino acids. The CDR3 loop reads CASRQGLRDIQYF. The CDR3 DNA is TGTGCCAGCAGACAGGGGCTGAGGGACATTCAGTACTTC.

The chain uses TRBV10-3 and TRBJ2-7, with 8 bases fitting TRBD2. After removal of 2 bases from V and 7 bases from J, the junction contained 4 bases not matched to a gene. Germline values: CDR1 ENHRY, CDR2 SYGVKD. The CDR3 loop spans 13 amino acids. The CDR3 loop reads CAISERGGREQYF. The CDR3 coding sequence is TGTGCCATCAGTGAGCGGGGGGGCCGGGAGCAGTACTTC.

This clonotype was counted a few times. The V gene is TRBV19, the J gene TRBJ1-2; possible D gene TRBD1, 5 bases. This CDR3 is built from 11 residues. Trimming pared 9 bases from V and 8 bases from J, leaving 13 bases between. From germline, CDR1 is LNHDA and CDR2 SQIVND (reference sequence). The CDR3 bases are TGTGCCAGCTGGTGGGGCGCAGGCTACACCTTC. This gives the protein CASWWGAGYTF.

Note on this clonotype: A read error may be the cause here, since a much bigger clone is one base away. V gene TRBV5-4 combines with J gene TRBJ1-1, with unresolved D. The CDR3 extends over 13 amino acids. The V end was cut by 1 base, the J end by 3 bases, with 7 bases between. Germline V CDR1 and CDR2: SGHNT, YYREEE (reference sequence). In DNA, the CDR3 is TGTGCCAGCAGCTTGCAGAGGGACACTGAAGCTTTCTTT. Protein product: CASSLQRDTEAFF.

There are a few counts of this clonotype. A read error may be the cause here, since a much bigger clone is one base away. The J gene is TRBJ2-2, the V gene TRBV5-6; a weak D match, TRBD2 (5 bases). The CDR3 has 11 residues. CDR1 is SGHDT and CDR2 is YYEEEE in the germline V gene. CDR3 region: CASSFTGELSF. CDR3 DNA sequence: TGTGCCAGCAGCTTTACCGGGGAGCTGTCTTTT.

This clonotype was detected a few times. CDR3 sequence (DNA): TGTGCCAGCAGCACACAGACAGGGGGCGACCTTAATGAAAAACTGTTTTTT. Its protein product is CASSTQTGGDLNEKLFF. The chain joins TRBV7-2 to TRBJ1-4, with 10 bases identical to TRBD1. CDR1 is SGHTA, CDR2 FQGNSA, per germline. There are 17 residues in the CDR3. Germline trimming cut 5 bases from V and 4 bases from J; bases unmatched to any gene: 10.

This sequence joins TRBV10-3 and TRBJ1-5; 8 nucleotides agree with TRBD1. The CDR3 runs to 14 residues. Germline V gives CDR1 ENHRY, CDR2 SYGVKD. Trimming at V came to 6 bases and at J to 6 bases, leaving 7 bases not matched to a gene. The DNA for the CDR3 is TGTGCCATCAGCATGACAGGGGAGGGTCAGCCCCAGCATTTT. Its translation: CAISMTGEGQPQHF.

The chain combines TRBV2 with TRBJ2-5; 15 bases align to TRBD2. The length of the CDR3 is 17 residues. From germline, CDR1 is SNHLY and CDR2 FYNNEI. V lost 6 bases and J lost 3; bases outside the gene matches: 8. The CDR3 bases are TGTGCCAGCAGCGGACTAGCGGGGGGGTTTAGAGAAGAGACCCAGTACTTC. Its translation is CASSGLAGGFREETQYF.

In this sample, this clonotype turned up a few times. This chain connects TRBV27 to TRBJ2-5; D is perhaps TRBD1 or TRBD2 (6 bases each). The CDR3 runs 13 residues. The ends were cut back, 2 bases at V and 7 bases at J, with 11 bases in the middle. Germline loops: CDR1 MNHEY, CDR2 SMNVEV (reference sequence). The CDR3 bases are TGTGCCAGCAGTTTAGCAGGAGGGGGGACCCAGTACTTC. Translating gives CASSLAGGGTQYF.

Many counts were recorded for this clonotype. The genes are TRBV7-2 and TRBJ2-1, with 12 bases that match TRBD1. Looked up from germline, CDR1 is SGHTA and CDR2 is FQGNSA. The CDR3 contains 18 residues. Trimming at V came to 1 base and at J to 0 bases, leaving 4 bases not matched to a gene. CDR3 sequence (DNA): TGTGCCAGCAGCTTAGAAGGGACAGGGGGCAGCTCCTACAATGAGCAGTTCTTC. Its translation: CASSLEGTGGSSYNEQFF.

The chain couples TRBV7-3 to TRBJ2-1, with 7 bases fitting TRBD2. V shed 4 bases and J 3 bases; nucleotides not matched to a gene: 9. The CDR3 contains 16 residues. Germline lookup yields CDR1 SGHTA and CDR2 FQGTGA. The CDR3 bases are TGTGCCAGCAGCTCCTCCGGCGGGGGTCGCTACAATGAGCAGTTCTTC. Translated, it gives CASSSSGGGRYNEQFF. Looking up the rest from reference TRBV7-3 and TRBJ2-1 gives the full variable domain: GAGVSQTPSNKVTEKGKYVELRCDPISGHTALYWYRQSLGQGPEFLIYFQGTGAADDSGLPNDRFFAVRPEGSVSTLKIQRTERGDSAVYLCASSSSGGGRYNEQFFGPGTRLTVL.

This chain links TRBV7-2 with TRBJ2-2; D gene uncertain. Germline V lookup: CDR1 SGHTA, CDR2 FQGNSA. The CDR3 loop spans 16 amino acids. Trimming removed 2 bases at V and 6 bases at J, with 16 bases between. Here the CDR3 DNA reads TGTGCCAGCAGCTTAAGGTGGTTGGACGGAGCCGGGGAGCTGTTTTTT. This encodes CASSLRWLDGAGELFF.

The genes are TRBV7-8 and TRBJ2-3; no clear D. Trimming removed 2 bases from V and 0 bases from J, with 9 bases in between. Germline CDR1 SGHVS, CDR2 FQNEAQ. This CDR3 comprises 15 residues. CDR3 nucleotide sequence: TGTGCCAGCAGCTTAACCCGGCTAAGCACAGATACGCAGTATTTT. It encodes CASSLTRLSTDTQYF.